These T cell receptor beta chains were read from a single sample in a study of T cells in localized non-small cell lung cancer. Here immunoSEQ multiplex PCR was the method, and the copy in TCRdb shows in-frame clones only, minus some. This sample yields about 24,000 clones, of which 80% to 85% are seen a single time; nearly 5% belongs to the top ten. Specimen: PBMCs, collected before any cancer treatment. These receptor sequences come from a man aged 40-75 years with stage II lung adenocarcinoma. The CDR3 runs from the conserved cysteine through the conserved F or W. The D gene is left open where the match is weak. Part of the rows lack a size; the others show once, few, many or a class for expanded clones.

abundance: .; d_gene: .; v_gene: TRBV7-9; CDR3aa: CASRFTATSGGTGELFF
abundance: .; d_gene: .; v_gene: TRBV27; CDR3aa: CASGYNEQFF
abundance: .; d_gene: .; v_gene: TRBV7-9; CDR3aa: CASSSPYIGTEAFF
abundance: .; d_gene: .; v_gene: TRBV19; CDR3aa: CATFESYGYTF
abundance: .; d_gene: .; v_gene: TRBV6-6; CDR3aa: CASSYSSGYTF
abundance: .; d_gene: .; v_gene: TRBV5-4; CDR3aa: CASSLTGSGANVLTF
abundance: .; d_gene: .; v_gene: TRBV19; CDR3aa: CASSTSDGTEQYF
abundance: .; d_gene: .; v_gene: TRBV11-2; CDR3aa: CASSWGNTEAFF
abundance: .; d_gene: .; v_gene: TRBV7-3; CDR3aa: CASSSTENTEAFF
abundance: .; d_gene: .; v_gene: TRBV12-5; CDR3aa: CASGFDLSGNTIYF
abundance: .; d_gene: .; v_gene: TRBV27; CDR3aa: CASSLLGWNTEAFF
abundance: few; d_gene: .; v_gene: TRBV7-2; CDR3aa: CASSLKSSVNQPQHF
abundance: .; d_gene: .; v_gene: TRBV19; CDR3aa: CASSPPGGRVNQPQHF
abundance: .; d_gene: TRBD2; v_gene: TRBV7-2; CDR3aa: CASSGTSGTGELFF
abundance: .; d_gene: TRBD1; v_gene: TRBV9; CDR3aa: CASSVDGRGHQPQHF
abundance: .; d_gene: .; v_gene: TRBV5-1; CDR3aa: CASSLAGPLYEQYF
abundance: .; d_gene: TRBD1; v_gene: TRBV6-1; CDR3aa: CASSRTGEGYGYTF
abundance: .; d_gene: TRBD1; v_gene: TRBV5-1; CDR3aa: CASSLDRGTNYGYTF
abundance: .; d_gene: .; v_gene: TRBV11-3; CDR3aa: CASVPGPWSNEQFF
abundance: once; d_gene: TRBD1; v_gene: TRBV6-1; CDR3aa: CASATGGEQPQHF
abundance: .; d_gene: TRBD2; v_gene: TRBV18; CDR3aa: CASSPSGGHTDTQYF
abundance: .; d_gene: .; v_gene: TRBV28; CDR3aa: CASRPSGTNSYEQYF
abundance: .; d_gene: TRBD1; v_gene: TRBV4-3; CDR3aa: CASSQDVTGASSNAFF
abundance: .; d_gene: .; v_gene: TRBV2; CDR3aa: CASSDGTGNIQYF
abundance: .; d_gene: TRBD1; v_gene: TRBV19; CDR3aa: CASTLGQGINYGYTF
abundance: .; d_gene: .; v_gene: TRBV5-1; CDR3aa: CASSLVNNEQFF
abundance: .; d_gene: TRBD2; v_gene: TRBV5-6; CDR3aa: CASSLVASGRVTDTQYF
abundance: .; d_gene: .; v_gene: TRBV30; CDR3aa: CAWSVTGRNTEAFF
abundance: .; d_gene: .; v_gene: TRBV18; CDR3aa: CASSPPSNTGELFF
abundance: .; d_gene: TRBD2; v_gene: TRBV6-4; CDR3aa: CASRATRGGADTQYF
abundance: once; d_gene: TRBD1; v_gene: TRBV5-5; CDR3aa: CASSLVQGAGMTGELFF
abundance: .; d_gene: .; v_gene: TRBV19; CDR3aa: CASSISFDGSRKGEQYF
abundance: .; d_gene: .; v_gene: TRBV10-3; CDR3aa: CAISDGGAIDEQYF
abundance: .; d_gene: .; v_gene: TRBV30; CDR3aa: CAWSGTGKRDQPQHF
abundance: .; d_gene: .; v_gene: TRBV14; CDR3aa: CASSRGYEQYF
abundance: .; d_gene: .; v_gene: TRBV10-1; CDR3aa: CASSDSLFEAFF
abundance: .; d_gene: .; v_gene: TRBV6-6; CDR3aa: CASSYSSGNTIYF
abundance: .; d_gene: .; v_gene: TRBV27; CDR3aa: CASRISGADRETQYF
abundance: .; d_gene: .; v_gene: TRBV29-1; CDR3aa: CSVWPSYNEQFF
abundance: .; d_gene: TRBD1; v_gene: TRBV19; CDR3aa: CASRRQGHTGELFF
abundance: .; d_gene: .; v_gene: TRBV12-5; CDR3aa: CASGLVTVDRTPGNQPQHF
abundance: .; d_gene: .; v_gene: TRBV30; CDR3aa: CAWSISPGGEKLFF
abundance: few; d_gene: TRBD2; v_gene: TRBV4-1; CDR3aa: CASSTPSLQGLAGARETQYF
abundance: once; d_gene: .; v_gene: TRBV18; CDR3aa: CASSPSNEQYF
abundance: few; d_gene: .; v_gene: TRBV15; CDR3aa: CATSTGSGANVLTF
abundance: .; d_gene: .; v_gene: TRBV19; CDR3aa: CASNEVSGRNTIYF
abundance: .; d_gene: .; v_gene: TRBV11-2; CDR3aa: CASSISNSGNTIYF
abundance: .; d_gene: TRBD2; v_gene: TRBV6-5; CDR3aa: CASRGSGSRDTQYF
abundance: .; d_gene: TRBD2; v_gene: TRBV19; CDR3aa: CASSPNLAGEGEQFF
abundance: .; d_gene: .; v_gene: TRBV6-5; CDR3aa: CASSYGESNQPQHF
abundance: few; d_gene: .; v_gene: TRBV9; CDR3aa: CASSVADWNEQFF
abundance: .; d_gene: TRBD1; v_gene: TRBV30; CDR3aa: CAWRQGTGRTGELFF
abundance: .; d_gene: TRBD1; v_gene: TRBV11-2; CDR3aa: CASSAQGAGFNQPQHF
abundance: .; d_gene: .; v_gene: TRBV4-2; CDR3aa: CASSQDPGSRDPQYF